This passage covers 27 T cell receptor beta chains from one sample sequenced in a study of blood T cells in healthy people across ages. Together with a sample-barcoded 5' primer, a J-beta primer mix was included in a second PCR lasting about 6 to 11 cycles. From the 5' RACE reads, TCRdb called clonotypes with MiXCR, one entry per CDR3 protein. The table records fewer than 800,000 distinct CDR3 sequences, 25% of them present only once. This sample was also put to use in a study of T cells of mothers and their children.

Sample: blood. These receptor sequences come from a boy younger than 18 in good health.

The V and J genes are TRBV29-1 and TRBJ2-1, with TRBD2 matching 8 bases. Per germline, CDR1 SQVTM and CDR2 ANQGSEA. CDR3 length: 15 amino acids. Trimming removed 4 bases from V and 7 bases from J; junction bases left unmatched: 12. CDR3 in DNA: TGCAGCGTTGCCCCCGCAGCGGGAGTGGTAAATGAGCAGTTCTTC. Translated, it gives CSVAPAAGVVNEQFF.

The chain has TRBV5-1 and TRBJ2-1, with 13 bases lining up with TRBD2. This CDR3 contains 15 residues. Germline V CDR1 and CDR2: SGHRS, YFSETQ. Losses at the gene ends were 4 bases for V and 8 bases for J; bases not matched to a gene: 6. The CDR3 DNA is TGCGCCAGCAGCCTACGGACTAGCGGGAGCGATGAGCAGTTCTTC. This sequence encodes CASSLRTSGSDEQFF.

This clonotype showed up just a few times. V is TRBV20-1 and J is TRBJ2-5; D may be TRBD2 (6 bases). Gene TRBJ2-7 matches the end of the DNA better, so the J call may be wrong. Germline loops: CDR1 DFQATT, CDR2 SNEGSKA (reference sequence). The CDR3 runs to 12 residues. The CDR3 here is CSASWGDYEQYF. In nucleotides, the CDR3 is TGCAGTGCTAGTTGGGGGGACTACGAGCAGTACTTC.

The chain couples TRBV6-5 to TRBJ2-5; D may be TRBD1 or TRBD2 (5 bases each). The J call is doubtful: the DNA matches TRBJ2-1 better. The CDR3 runs to 15 residues. The germline V gene encodes CDR1 MNHEY and CDR2 SVGAGI. This CDR3 reads CASSYRGPVGNEQFF. The CDR3 bases are TGTGCCAGCAGTTACCGGGGCCCCGTCGGCAATGAGCAGTTCTTC.

The J gene is TRBJ1-3, the V gene TRBV19; 7 nucleotides agree with TRBD1. Germline V gene sequence: CDR1 LNHDA, CDR2 SQIVND (reference sequence). The CDR3 contains 15 residues. V dropped 6 bases and J dropped 0; count of bases not matched to a gene: 5. The CDR3 bases are TGTGCCAGTAGCCTGGCAGGGGGCTCTGGAAACACCATATATTTT. Encoded protein: CASSLAGGSGNTIYF. Full variable domain (outside the CDR3, taken from reference TRBV19 and TRBJ1-3): DGGITQSPKYLFRKEGQNVTLSCEQNLNHDAMYWYRQDPGQGLRLIYYSQIVNDFQKGDIAEGYSVSREKKESFPLTVTSAQKNPTAFYLCASSLAGGSGNTIYFGEGSWLTVV.

V usage is TRBV10-3 and J usage is TRBJ1-1; D might be TRBD1 (6 bases). The germline V and J ends were trimmed by 4 bases and 0 bases, with 12 bases remaining between them. The CDR3 runs to 15 residues. Germline V CDR1 and CDR2: ENHRY, SYGVKD. CDR3 protein: CAISASGTLNTEAFF. CDR3 nucleotide sequence: TGTGCCATCAGTGCGTCCGGGACATTGAACACTGAAGCTTTCTTT.

The chain combines TRBV5-6 with TRBJ2-7; 8 nucleotides match TRBD2. Near its end, the DNA agrees better with TRBJ2-5, so the J call may be wrong. Germline assignment: CDR1 SGHDT and CDR2 YYEEEE. This CDR3 region has 15 residues. The CDR3 DNA reads TGTGCCAGCAGTTATCCGGGACTAGTGGGAGAGACCCAGTACTTC. Protein product: CASSYPGLVGETQYF.

This chain links TRBV20-1 with TRBJ2-1, with unresolved D. The germline V and J ends were trimmed by 1 base and 0 bases, with 10 bases remaining between them. This CDR3 spans 15 amino acids. Germline CDR1 and CDR2: DFQATT and SNEGSKA (reference sequence). The CDR3 loop is CSARVEQSSYNEQFF. DNA of the CDR3: TGCAGTGCTAGAGTGGAGCAAAGCTCCTACAATGAGCAGTTCTTC.

V and J are TRBV25-1 and TRBJ1-2; tentatively, D is TRBD1 (6 bases). This CDR3 region has 12 residues. Germline V lookup: CDR1 MGHDK, CDR2 SYGVNS. Trimming took 6 bases from V and 5 from J, leaving 10 bases between them. The CDR3 region has the DNA TGTGCCAGCAGCAAACAGGGTTATGGCTACACCTTC. It specifies CASSKQGYGYTF.

This chain joins TRBV29-1 and TRBJ2-1; D uncertain. Looked up from germline, CDR1 is SQVTM and CDR2 is ANQGSEA. V dropped 4 bases and J dropped 0 bases, with 10 bases sitting between them. CDR3 size: 14 residues. The CDR3 protein is CSVGPASSYNEQFF. CDR3 DNA: TGCAGCGTTGGGCCAGCGAGCTCCTACAATGAGCAGTTCTTC.

The chain carries TRBV29-1 and TRBJ2-2; the D call may be TRBD1 or TRBD2 (5 bases each). This CDR3 is built from 14 residues. Trimming cost V 7 bases and J 0 bases, with 12 bases left between them. Germline V gives CDR1 SQVTM, CDR2 ANQGSEA. The DNA for the CDR3 is TGCAGCGCCCAAAGGGACGCGAACACCGGGGAGCTGTTTTTT. Its protein is CSAQRDANTGELFF.

This clonotype was seen a few times. V gene TRBV6-6 combines with J gene TRBJ2-1, with D unclear. The DNA end is a closer match to TRBJ2-7, so the J assignment may be wrong. Looked up from germline, CDR1 is MNHNY and CDR2 is SVGAGI (reference sequence). The CDR3 runs to 13 residues. For the CDR3, the DNA is TGTGCCAGCAGTGTAGGACCCACCTACGAGCAGTACTTC. Its translation is CASSVGPTYEQYF.

The V and J genes are TRBV11-2 and TRBJ2-5; D is perhaps TRBD1 or TRBD2 (6 bases each). V gave up 1 base and J gave up 13 bases, with 10 bases separating them. Germline lookup yields CDR1 SGHAT and CDR2 FQNNGV. The CDR3 has 11 amino acids. CDR3 sequence (DNA): TGTGCCAGCAGCTTAGGGGGGGCGCCGTACTTC. Protein: CASSLGGAPYF. The full variable domain, with the rest looked up from reference TRBV11-2 and TRBJ2-5, is EAGVAQSPRYKIIEKRQSVAFWCNPISGHATLYWYQQILGQGPKLLIQFQNNGVVDDSQLPKDRFSAERLKGVDSTLKIQPAKLEDSAVYLCASSLGGAPYFGPGTRLLVL.

This chain joins TRBV7-9 and TRBJ2-2; D tentatively fits TRBD1 or TRBD2 (5 bases each). With 4 bases removed from V and 2 bases from J, the gap between germline ends came to 8 bases. The CDR3 runs 14 residues. The V gene's germline CDR1 is SEHNR and CDR2 FQNEAQ (reference sequence). Here the CDR3 reads CASSWDRNTGELFF. The CDR3 DNA sequence: TGTGCCAGCAGCTGGGACCGCAACACCGGGGAGCTGTTTTTT.

The chain has TRBV24-1 and TRBJ1-5; D remains unclear. Looked up from germline, CDR1 is KGHDR and CDR2 is SFDVKD. Trimming took off 5 bases at V and 4 bases at J, with 11 bases between the two ends. This CDR3 spans 14 amino acids. In DNA, the CDR3 is TGTGCCACCAGTGGCGCGTGGATGAATCAGCCCCAGCATTTT. Translated: CATSGAWMNQPQHF.

This clonotype was counted only a few times. At one of its ends the junction is not consistent with the germline gene, which may arise from a read error. The rearrangement joins TRBV3-1 to TRBJ2-3; the D gene could be TRBD1 or TRBD2 (5 bases each). This CDR3 contains 14 residues. Germline-derived CDR1 and CDR2 are LGHDT and YNNKEL (reference sequence). CDR3 sequence: CAGSQGRDLDTQYF. The CDR3 nucleotides are TGTGCCGGCAGCCAAGGCCGGGACCTAGATACGCAGTATTTT.

This clonotype was seen a handful of times. This chain links TRBV14 with TRBJ2-7; D gene ambiguous. The CDR3 length is 16 residues. V was cut by 0 bases and J by 2 bases, with 14 bases left in between. CDR1 is SGHDN, CDR2 FVKESK, per germline. The CDR3 protein is CASSQELGSRAYEQYF. CDR3 sequence (DNA): TGTGCCAGCAGCCAAGAGTTAGGGTCAAGAGCCTACGAGCAGTACTTC.

This clonotype was seen more than once but under ten times. V and J are TRBV5-4 and TRBJ2-5; D is undetermined. V lost 5 bases and J lost 0, with 8 bases in between. This CDR3 spans 13 amino acids. From germline, CDR1 is SGHNT and CDR2 YYREEE (reference sequence). CDR3 DNA sequence: TGTGCCAGCAGTTTGTTCAACCAAGAGACCCAGTACTTC. Its protein product is CASSLFNQETQYF.

A word on this clonotype: The junction departs from germline at one end; a sequencing error may be responsible. This chain's CDR3 is CASSPGRGNSYEQYF. The CDR3 bases are TGCGCCAGCTCACCAGGGAGGGGTAACTCCTACGAGCAGTACTTC. The chain recombines TRBV18 with TRBJ2-7, with 7 bases lining up with TRBD2. Germline V gene lookup returns CDR1 KGHSH and CDR2 LQKENI. CDR3 length: 15 residues.

The gene calls are TRBV20-1 and TRBJ2-5; 8 bases fit TRBD2. Germline CDR1 and CDR2: DFQATT and SNEGSKA (reference sequence). Trimming removed 3 bases from V and 2 bases from J; junction bases left unmatched: 5. This CDR3 region has 14 residues. This CDR3 is CSARGRGGQETQYF. CDR3 nucleotide sequence: TGCAGTGCTAGGGGTCGGGGGGGTCAAGAGACCCAGTACTTC.

V gene TRBV7-9 combines with J gene TRBJ2-7, with a weak D call TRBD2 (5 bases). The CDR3 contains 13 residues. In germline, CDR1 is SEHNR, CDR2 FQNEAQ (reference sequence). V was pared by 2 bases and J by 6 bases, with 11 bases between. DNA of the CDR3: TGTGCCAGCAGCTTATTCGGGGTCGGCGAGCAGTACTTC. Residues: CASSLFGVGEQYF.

This clonotype appeared a single time. The chain is built from TRBV20-1 and TRBJ2-1; TRBD2 agrees at 7 bases. Germline CDR1 and CDR2: DFQATT and SNEGSKA (reference sequence). The CDR3 covers 16 residues. With 1 base clipped from V and 1 base from J, the junction kept 7 bases outside the gene matches. The CDR3 DNA reads TGCAGTGCTAGAGGCGGGACTACCGGGTCCTACAATGAGCAGTTCTTC. Translation: CSARGGTTGSYNEQFF.

This clonotype was recorded a few times. The rearrangement joins TRBV5-1 to TRBJ2-7; TRBD1 matches at 7 bases. Germline CDR1 and CDR2: SGHRS and YFSETQ. The J segment lost 0 bases and the V segment lost 1 base, leaving 7 bases of the junction unmatched. This CDR3 spans 16 amino acids. CDR3 nucleotide sequence: TGCGCCAGCAGCTTGCACTCAGGGGGTACCTCCTACGAGCAGTACTTC. Amino acids: CASSLHSGGTSYEQYF. Full variable domain (missing parts from reference TRBV5-1 and TRBJ2-7): KAGVTQTPRYLIKTRGQQVTLSCSPISGHRSVSWYQQTPGQGLQFLFEYFSETQRNKGNFPGRFSGRQFSNSRSEMNVSTLELGDSALYLCASSLHSGGTSYEQYFGPGTRLTVT.

This chain joins TRBV28 and TRBJ2-7; D unresolved. This CDR3 comprises 13 residues. Looked up from germline, CDR1 is MDHEN and CDR2 is SYDVKM. V shed 5 bases and J shed 11 bases, with 19 bases lying between them. CDR3 amino acids: CASSPSPLEEEYF. CDR3 DNA sequence: TGTGCCAGCAGTCCCAGCCCCCTAGAGGAAGAGTACTTC.

As for this clonotype: A read error may account for a junction end that differs from germline. The chain combines TRBV15 with TRBJ2-2; 7 positions match TRBD1. From germline, CDR1 is LNHNV and CDR2 YYDKDF (reference sequence). This CDR3 has 16 amino acids. The CDR3 is CATSARQGIGSGEPFF. In DNA, the CDR3 is TGTGCCACCAGCGCCCGACAGGGAATTGGTTCCGGGGAGCCGTTCTTT.

The rearrangement links TRBV20-1 to TRBJ1-5; 7 bases line up with TRBD1. The CDR3 loop spans 14 amino acids. Germline V lookup: CDR1 DFQATT, CDR2 SNEGSKA (reference sequence). V was clipped by 5 bases and J by 3 bases; unmatched bases: 7. The CDR3 bases are TGCAGTGCTTACGGGACAGCCTACAATCAGCCCCAGCATTTT. Translated, it gives CSAYGTAYNQPQHF.

The V gene is TRBV28, the J gene TRBJ2-1; the D call may be TRBD1 or TRBD2 (5 bases each). In germline, CDR1 is MDHEN, CDR2 SYDVKM. CDR3 length equals 16 residues. V lost 6 bases to trimming and J lost 0 bases, with 15 bases between them. This CDR3 reads CASSRVGASSYNEQFF. The CDR3 DNA reads TGTGCCAGCAGCCGAGTCGGGGCTAGCTCCTACAATGAGCAGTTCTTC.